This T cell receptor (beta chain) is from a study of chronic HIV infection and antiretroviral therapy. Germline V CDR1 and CDR2: MNHEY, SVGEGT. This CDR3 region has 11 residues. Trimming pared 5 bases from V and 8 bases from J, leaving 7 bases between. This clonotype was picked up many times. TCRdb re-analysed the 5' RACE reads in MiXCR, keeping a single row per CDR3 protein. The repertoire holds about 38,000 distinct CDR3 sequences, with roughly 7.6% as singletons. The chain recombines TRBV6-2 or TRBV6-3 with TRBJ2-1; D not resolved. The source of this sequence is an adult who had HIV and had not received antiretroviral therapy, or was an uninfected healthy control (not recorded which). Sequencing was done on a sample of peripheral blood. DNA for the CDR3: TGTGCCAGCAGTCAGTTTGATGAGCAGTTCTTC. As protein: CASSQFDEQFF.